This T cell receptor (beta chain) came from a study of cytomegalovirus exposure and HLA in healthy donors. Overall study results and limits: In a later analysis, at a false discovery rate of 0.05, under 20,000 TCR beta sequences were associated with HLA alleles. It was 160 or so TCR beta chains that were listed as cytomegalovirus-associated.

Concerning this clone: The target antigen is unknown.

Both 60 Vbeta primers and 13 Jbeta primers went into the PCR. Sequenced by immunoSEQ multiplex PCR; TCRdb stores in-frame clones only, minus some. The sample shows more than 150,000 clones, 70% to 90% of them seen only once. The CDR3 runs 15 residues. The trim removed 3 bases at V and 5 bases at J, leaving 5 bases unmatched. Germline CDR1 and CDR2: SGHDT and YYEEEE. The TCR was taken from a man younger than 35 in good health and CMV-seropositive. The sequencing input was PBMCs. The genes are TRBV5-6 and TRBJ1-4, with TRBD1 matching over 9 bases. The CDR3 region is CASSSDRGWNEKLFF. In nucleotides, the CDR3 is TGTGCCAGCAGCTCGGACAGGGGATGGAATGAAAAACTGTTTTTT.